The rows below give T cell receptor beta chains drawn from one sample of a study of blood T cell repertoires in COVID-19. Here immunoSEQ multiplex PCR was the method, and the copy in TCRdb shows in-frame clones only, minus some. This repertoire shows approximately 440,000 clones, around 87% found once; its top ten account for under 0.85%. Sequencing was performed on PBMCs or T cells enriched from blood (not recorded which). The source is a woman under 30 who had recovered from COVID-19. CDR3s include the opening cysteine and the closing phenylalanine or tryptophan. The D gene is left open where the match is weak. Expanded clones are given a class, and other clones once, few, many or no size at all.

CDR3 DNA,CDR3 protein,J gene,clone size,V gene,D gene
TGTGCCAGCAGCTTAGGATCCGGGACAGGGCGGGCCTATGGCTACACCTTC,CASSLGSGTGRAYGYTF,TRBJ1-2,NA,TRBV7-9,TRBD1
TGTGCCAGCAGTTCAGGGGTAAATGAGCAGTTCTTC,CASSSGVNEQFF,TRBJ2-1,NA,TRBV27,NA
TGTGCCAGCAGCTGGACTGTCAATGAGCAGTTCTTC,CASSWTVNEQFF,TRBJ2-1,NA,TRBV7-2,NA
TGTGCCAGCAGTTTATCAAGGTCCGAGACAGGGAGTCCCAGGGAGACCCAGTACTTC,CASSLSRSETGSPRETQYF,TRBJ2-5,NA,TRBV27,TRBD1
TGCAGCGCTAGCTCCGGGGCCAACGTCCTGACTTTC,CSASSGANVLTF,TRBJ2-6,once,TRBV29-1,NA
TGCAGCGGTCATTCCGGGGATGGCTACACCTTC,CSGHSGDGYTF,TRBJ1-2,NA,TRBV29-1,NA
TGTGCCAGCAGTTTAAATTCTCTCGCTGAAGCTTTCTTT,CASSLNSLAEAFF,TRBJ1-1,NA,TRBV12-3/TRBV12-4,NA
TGTGCCAGCAGCCAAGGGACAGGGAACACTGAAGCTTTCTTT,CASSQGTGNTEAFF,TRBJ1-1,NA,TRBV13,TRBD1
TGTGCCAGCAGCCGCAGGGCTTCTGGAAACACCATATATTTT,CASSRRASGNTIYF,TRBJ1-3,NA,TRBV6-5,NA
TGTGCCTGGAGCCTGTATAATGAAAAACTGTTTTTT,CAWSLYNEKLFF,TRBJ1-4,NA,TRBV30,NA
TGCACCAGCAGCCAATGGGCTTCCTATTTTCCCTACGAGCAGTACTTC,CTSSQWASYFPYEQYF,TRBJ2-7,NA,TRBV1,NA
TGTGCCAGCACCAGAGAGTCAGGGGGCAACACTGAAGCTTTCTTT,CASTRESGGNTEAFF,TRBJ1-1,NA,TRBV2,TRBD1
TGTGCCAGCATCCCCAGGGTAGCGGGGGCCCACGAGCAGTACTTC,CASIPRVAGAHEQYF,TRBJ2-7,NA,TRBV2,TRBD2
TGCGCCAGCAGCTTTCCTATCTGGACTAGCGGGGGGACTCGTACAGATACGCAGTATTTT,CASSFPIWTSGGTRTDTQYF,TRBJ2-3,NA,TRBV5-1,TRBD2
TGCGCCAGCAGTCGATGGGACACCATGTACTTC,CASSRWDTMYF,TRBJ2-5,NA,TRBV23-1,NA
TGTGCCAGCAGGTCAGGGGTAGGAAACACCATATATTTT,CASRSGVGNTIYF,TRBJ1-3,once,TRBV2,NA
TGCGCCAGCAGCTTCCCGACTAGCGGGGGCCCTCCGTCTTCCACAGATACGCAGTATTTT,CASSFPTSGGPPSSTDTQYF,TRBJ2-3,NA,TRBV5-1,TRBD2
TGTGCCAGCAGCCTTTCCGGGACAGGGATGAATGGCAATCAGCCCCAGCATTTT,CASSLSGTGMNGNQPQHF,TRBJ1-5,NA,TRBV5-6,TRBD1
TGTGCCAGCAGCTCGGGGGGCGTTGGTGAAGCTTTCTTT,CASSSGGVGEAFF,TRBJ1-1,NA,TRBV7-2,NA
TGTGCCAGCAGCGTAGACAGCAGTGAGCAGTTCTTC,CASSVDSSEQFF,TRBJ2-1,NA,TRBV9,NA
TGTGCCAGCAGTCAGGGGACCTACGAGCAGTACTTC,CASSQGTYEQYF,TRBJ2-7,NA,TRBV28,NA
TGTGCCAGCATCCCTAACCGGGACAGAAATCAGCCCCAGCATTTT,CASIPNRDRNQPQHF,TRBJ1-5,NA,TRBV28,TRBD1
TGTGCCAGCAGCCACCCGGTGCAGGGGAATGAGCAGTTCTTC,CASSHPVQGNEQFF,TRBJ2-1,NA,TRBV7-9,NA
TGTGCCAGCAGCGCCCCGACTGAAACTAGCGGGGCCTACAATGAGCAGTTCTTC,CASSAPTETSGAYNEQFF,TRBJ2-1,NA,TRBV9,TRBD2
TGTGCCAGCAGCTCCGTCCCGGCAGATACGCAGTATTTT,CASSSVPADTQYF,TRBJ2-3,NA,TRBV7-2,NA
TGTGCCAGCAGTTCCCCCCACGGGGGAGGCACTGAAGCTTTCTTT,CASSSPHGGGTEAFF,TRBJ1-1,NA,TRBV6-5,NA
TGTGCCAGCAGTGAGAGGGGGTTTGGAAATTCACCCCTCCACTTT,CASSERGFGNSPLHF,TRBJ1-6,NA,TRBV2,NA
TGTGCCAGCAGCTTAGGGGTTGGGTCAGGGAGGATTTCGGACACTGAAGCTTTCTTT,CASSLGVGSGRISDTEAFF,TRBJ1-1,NA,TRBV7-9,NA
TGTGCCAGCAGTTCTTCCGTCCGGGAGCAGTACTTC,CASSSSVREQYF,TRBJ2-7,NA,TRBV27,NA
TGTGCCAGCAGCTTAGACAGGACTGGAAACACCATATATTTT,CASSLDRTGNTIYF,TRBJ1-3,NA,TRBV7-2,NA
TGTGCCAGCAGTCGGGACAGGGGTGATCCCCTCCACTTT,CASSRDRGDPLHF,TRBJ1-6,NA,TRBV7-9,TRBD1
TGTGCCAGCAGCTTCGCAACAGGGTCCGATGAGCAGTTCTTC,CASSFATGSDEQFF,TRBJ2-1,NA,TRBV11-1,NA
TGTGCCTGTTTGGGGGCGATAAACACTGAAGCTTTCTTT,CACLGAINTEAFF,TRBJ1-1,NA,TRBV30,NA
TGTGCCAGCAAAGTGACAGGGGGCAGTGAAAAACTGTTTTTT,CASKVTGGSEKLFF,TRBJ1-4,NA,TRBV6-5,TRBD1
TGTGCCAGCAGACCCGGAACAGGGGGTTCACCCCTCCACTTT,CASRPGTGGSPLHF,TRBJ1-6,once,TRBV6-5,TRBD1
TGTGCCAGCACGGGGGTAGGAGGTCGCGGGCCGGTAGAAAAACTGTTTTTT,CASTGVGGRGPVEKLFF,TRBJ1-4,NA,TRBV2,NA
TGTGCCAGCAGCTTGGGCCGCGGACAGGACCACGAGCAGTACTTC,CASSLGRGQDHEQYF,TRBJ2-7,NA,TRBV5-5,TRBD1
TGTGCCAGCAGCTTCACAGGAATGAACACTGAAGCTTTCTTT,CASSFTGMNTEAFF,TRBJ1-1,once,TRBV7-9,NA
TGTGCCAGCAGCTTACTACCGACAGACGAGCAGTACTTC,CASSLLPTDEQYF,TRBJ2-7,NA,TRBV5-4,NA
TGTGCCAGCAGCTTTAATGGGAGAGACTACGAGCAGTACTTC,CASSFNGRDYEQYF,TRBJ2-7,NA,TRBV11-3,NA
TGTGCCAGCTCGAACCTACCACCCTACACCTTC,CASSNLPPYTF,TRBJ1-2,NA,TRBV2,NA
TGTGCCAGCAGCTTAGTCCCGGGGAGGAGCATTCAGTACTTC,CASSLVPGRSIQYF,TRBJ2-4,few,TRBV7-2,NA
TGTGCCAGCAGCCAAGAAACGGCGGGTTTGAACACCGGGGAGCTGTTTTTT,CASSQETAGLNTGELFF,TRBJ2-2,NA,TRBV3-1/TRBV3-2,NA
TGTGCCAGCAATACCGGGACAGGGGATAACGAGCAGTACTTC,CASNTGTGDNEQYF,TRBJ2-7,NA,TRBV28,TRBD1
TGTGCCAGTACCATCCCCGGGGGCTCTGGAAACACCATATATTTT,CASTIPGGSGNTIYF,TRBJ1-3,NA,TRBV19,NA
TGCAGCGCTTATTTCACAGGTTCCCCGGACACTGAAGCTTTCTTT,CSAYFTGSPDTEAFF,TRBJ1-1,NA,TRBV29-1,NA
TGTGCCAGTAGAGTAAGGGGACAGGGACTCTATGGCTACACCTTC,CASRVRGQGLYGYTF,TRBJ1-2,NA,TRBV19,TRBD1
TGTGCCAGTAGTAGACAGCCAGAGAAAGCTAACTATGGCTACACCTTC,CASSRQPEKANYGYTF,TRBJ1-2,NA,TRBV19,NA
TGTGCCAGCAGTGAAGGAAGACAGCTAAATTCACCCCTCCACTTT,CASSEGRQLNSPLHF,TRBJ1-6,NA,TRBV6-1,NA
TGTGCCAGCAGCCGACTCCGGACAGAGATTCCGCCCCAGCATTTT,CASSRLRTEIPPQHF,TRBJ1-5,NA,TRBV28,NA
TGTGCCAGCGCGGGCGTCGATGAGCAGTTCTTC,CASAGVDEQFF,TRBJ2-1,NA,TRBV12-3/TRBV12-4,NA
TGTGCCAGCAGCTTAGAGAAACCTAGCGGGGGTTATGTTTACGAGCAGTACTTC,CASSLEKPSGGYVYEQYF,TRBJ2-7,NA,TRBV11-2,TRBD2
TGCGCCAGCAGCTTGGCCTCGTCAGGGGCTTATCGCGAGCAGTACTTC,CASSLASSGAYREQYF,TRBJ2-7,NA,TRBV5-1,NA
TGTGCCAGCAGCTTATTAGCACGGGACAGCTACACCTTC,CASSLLARDSYTF,TRBJ1-2,NA,TRBV7-9,NA
TGTGCCAGCAGCCAAGACAGGGGGCGCGGTCAGCCCCAGCATTTT,CASSQDRGRGQPQHF,TRBJ1-5,few,TRBV3-1/TRBV3-2,TRBD1